One and the same sample provided the 15 T cell receptor beta chains below, sequenced in a study of T cells and Merkel cell carcinoma outcomes. Assay used: immunoSEQ multiplex PCR; TCRdb lists only in-frame clones, some missing. The repertoire includes some 19,000 clones, approximately 80% of them detected once, and approximately 3.3% sits in the top ten. Sequencing used tumor tissue from Merkel cell carcinoma. These receptors all stem from a human donor with Merkel cell carcinoma.

The chain uses TRBV5-1 and TRBJ2-1; a possible D gene is TRBD2 (6 bases). The CDR3 is 15 amino acids. Germline V gene sequence: CDR1 SGHRS, CDR2 YFSETQ. Between the trimmed V and J ends, which lost 1 base and 7 bases, there was a span of 15 bases. The CDR3 is CASSLRLAGTNEQFF. CDR3 nucleotides: TGCGCCAGCAGCTTGCGTCTAGCAGGGACTAATGAGCAGTTCTTC.

The V and J genes are TRBV15 and TRBJ2-1; 9 nucleotides agree with TRBD2. The CDR3 runs 16 residues. After removal of 1 base from V and 6 bases from J, the junction contained 7 bases not matched to a gene. CDR1 LNHNV and CDR2 YYDKDF come from the germline V gene (reference sequence). CDR3 residues: CATSRGMGLAPNEQFF. CDR3 DNA: TGTGCCACCAGCAGAGGTATGGGACTAGCACCCAATGAGCAGTTCTTC.

The genes are TRBV5-1 and TRBJ2-7; no reliable D call. This CDR3 has 14 amino acids. CDR1 SGHRS and CDR2 YFSETQ come from the germline V gene. V lost 5 bases and J lost 3, with 15 bases in between. In nucleotides, the CDR3 is TGCGCCAGCAGGCTGGAGCAGCGATTCTACGAGCAGTACTTC. Translation gives CASRLEQRFYEQYF.

The gene calls are TRBV18 and TRBJ2-7; D remains unclear. The germline V gene has CDR1 KGHSH and CDR2 LQKENI. Trimming shortened V by 0 bases and J by 3 bases, and 6 bases separated the two germline ends. The CDR3 is 13 residues long. This chain's CDR3 is CASSPPPFYEQYF. The CDR3 DNA follows: TGTGCCAGCTCACCACCCCCATTCTACGAGCAGTACTTC. The complete variable domain, with remaining parts taken from reference TRBV18 and TRBJ2-7, reads NAGVMQNPRHLVRRRGQEARLRCSPMKGHSHVYWYRQLPEEGLKFMVYLQKENIIDESGMPKERFSAEFPKEGPSILRIQQVVRGDSAAYFCASSPPPFYEQYFGPGTRLTVT.

This chain links TRBV15 with TRBJ2-7, with TRBD1 as a possible D gene (6 bases). Germline V gene sequence: CDR1 LNHNV, CDR2 YYDKDF (reference sequence). The CDR3 loop spans 12 amino acids. Trimming stripped 8 bases from V and 8 bases from J, with 16 bases between. The CDR3: CATGGDAIKQYF. The DNA for the CDR3 is TGTGCCACCGGGGGCGATGCTATTAAGCAGTACTTC.

The chain joins TRBV5-1 to TRBJ2-3; 9 bases agree with TRBD1. V trimming: 7 bases; J trimming: 2 bases; junction bases outside the gene matches: 11. In germline, CDR1 is SGHRS, CDR2 YFSETQ. The CDR3 is made up of 16 amino acids. CDR3 region: CASAIGQGTLTDTQYF. The CDR3 DNA reads TGCGCCAGCGCTATTGGACAGGGGACCCTCACAGATACGCAGTATTTT.

J is TRBJ1-5 and V is TRBV5-1, with a weak D call TRBD1 (5 bases). CDR3 size: 15 residues. Germline V gives CDR1 SGHRS, CDR2 YFSETQ. With 7 bases removed from V and 4 bases from J, the gap between germline ends came to 18 bases. CDR3 nucleotide sequence: TGCGCCAGCCGTATGACAGCGGATAAGAATCAGCCCCAGCATTTT. Its translation is CASRMTADKNQPQHF.

The chain uses TRBV29-1 and TRBJ2-4, with D possibly matching TRBD1 (5 bases). The ends were cut back, 5 bases at V and 0 bases at J, with 11 bases in the middle. Germline V gives CDR1 SQVTM, CDR2 ANQGSEA. The CDR3 contains 14 residues. CDR3 nucleotide sequence: TGCAGCGTTCGACAGACCCTAGCCAAAAACATTCAGTACTTC. Its translation is CSVRQTLAKNIQYF.

The sample holds one count of this clone. The rearrangement uses TRBV7-9 and TRBJ1-3; D possibly corresponds to TRBD1 (5 bases). Germline loops: CDR1 SEHNR, CDR2 FQNEAQ (reference sequence). The CDR3 sequence is 17 residues long. V shed 1 base and J shed 0 bases, with 13 bases lying between them. The CDR3 reads CASSLVGTVVSGNTIYF. The CDR3 bases are TGTGCCAGCAGCTTAGTAGGGACCGTCGTCTCTGGAAACACCATATATTTT.

This clone showed up just once. V usage is TRBV5-1 and J usage is TRBJ2-7; 7 bases align to TRBD2. The germline V gene encodes CDR1 SGHRS and CDR2 YFSETQ. The length of the CDR3 is 15 residues. The junction had 11 bases not matched to a gene; V was cut back by 0 bases and J by 8 bases. The CDR3 sequence: CASSLETSRGGKQYF. The CDR3 bases are TGCGCCAGCAGCTTGGAGACTAGCCGGGGTGGGAAGCAGTACTTC. The variable domain in full, with the rest retrieved from reference TRBV5-1 and TRBJ2-7, is KAGVTQTPRYLIKTRGQQVTLSCSPISGHRSVSWYQQTPGQGLQFLFEYFSETQRNKGNFPGRFSGRQFSNSRSEMNVSTLELGDSALYLCASSLETSRGGKQYFGPGTRLTVT.

The chain recombines TRBV4-1 with TRBJ2-2; D perhaps matches TRBD2 (5 bases). Germline CDR1 reads MGHRA; CDR2 reads YSYEKL. The CDR3 covers 16 residues. V gave up 1 base and J gave up 3 bases, with 12 bases separating them. The chain's CDR3 is CASSQVNQADTGELFF. The CDR3 DNA reads as TGCGCCAGCAGCCAAGTCAACCAAGCGGACACCGGGGAGCTGTTTTTT.

This chain connects TRBV19 to TRBJ2-2; either TRBD1 or TRBD2 may fit D (5 bases each). The germline CDR1 and CDR2 sequences are LNHDA and SQIVND (reference sequence). Trimming stripped 7 bases from V and 4 bases from J, with 16 bases between. The length of the CDR3 is 15 residues. The CDR3 nucleotides read TGTGCCAGTACGAGGGGAGTGGGACGCACCGGGGAGCTGTTTTTT. Its translation: CASTRGVGRTGELFF.

This clone came up once. The CDR3 reads CASSLRQGYEQYF. The DNA for the CDR3 is TGTGCCAGTAGTCTACGACAGGGCTACGAGCAGTACTTC. The V and J genes are TRBV19 and TRBJ2-7; 7 nucleotides agree with TRBD1. V lost 5 bases, J lost 3 bases, and 4 bases stayed unmatched. Per the germline V gene, CDR1 is LNHDA and CDR2 is SQIVND (reference sequence). The CDR3 runs to 13 residues.

This chain links TRBV5-4 with TRBJ2-7; 7 bases map to TRBD1. The CDR3 is made up of 15 amino acids. CDR1 SGHNT and CDR2 YYREEE come from the germline V gene (reference sequence). J lost 4 bases, V lost 4 bases, and 11 bases had no gene match. The CDR3 reads CASSLYDRVLYEQYF. CDR3 in DNA: TGTGCCAGCAGCCTTTACGACAGGGTACTTTACGAGCAGTACTTC.

This clone was observed a few times. V gene TRBV28 combines with J gene TRBJ2-7; D ambiguous. CDR3 length: 14 amino acids. CDR1 and CDR2 from the germline V gene are MDHEN and SYDVKM. V gave up 3 bases and J gave up 5 bases, with 14 bases separating them. Here the CDR3 reads CASSLVRARNEQYF. CDR3 bases: TGTGCCAGCAGTTTGGTCAGAGCGAGAAACGAGCAGTACTTC. The full variable domain, completed using reference TRBV28 and TRBJ2-7, is DVKVTQSSRYLVKRTGEKVFLECVQDMDHENMFWYRQDPGLGLRLIYFSYDVKMKEKGDIPEGYSVSREKKERFSLILESASTNQTSMYLCASSLVRARNEQYFGPGTRLTVT.